Below, 28 T cell receptor beta chains from the same sample are listed, as sequenced in a study of PD-L1 blockade in urothelial cancer. Generated by immunoSEQ multiplex PCR, the TCRdb table keeps only in-frame clones and is missing some. The data contain about 87,000 clones, 84% of them seen just once; the ten biggest clones take up approximately 2.1%. Stated time point: pretreatment peripheral blood. This material consisted of PBMCs, taken around atezolizumab (anti-PD-L1) treatment. The receptors originated from a man aged 55 to 69 with urothelial cancer.

The V and J genes are TRBV5-6 and TRBJ1-3; 7 bases align to TRBD1. This CDR3 comprises 16 residues. CDR1 is SGHDT, CDR2 YYEEEE, per germline. Losses at the gene ends were 3 bases for V and 0 bases for J; bases not matched to a gene: 6. The CDR3 here is CASSYRGPSSGNTIYF. The CDR3 coding sequence is TGTGCCAGCAGCTACAGGGGCCCAAGCTCTGGAAACACCATATATTTT.

The chain joins TRBV27 to TRBJ2-7, with D unclear. The CDR3 covers 14 residues. The ends were cut back, 8 bases at V and 4 bases at J, with 18 bases in the middle. Germline CDR1 and CDR2: MNHEY and SMNVEV (reference sequence). The CDR3 region is CASSPGAAVYEQYF. CDR3 coding DNA: TGTGCCAGCTCGCCCGGTGCCGCGGTATACGAGCAGTACTTC.

This sequence joins TRBV28 and TRBJ2-5; 10 bases match TRBD1. CDR3 length equals 15 residues. Trimming removed 5 bases from V and 4 bases from J; junction bases left unmatched: 7. The germline V gene encodes CDR1 MDHEN and CDR2 SYDVKM. CDR3 region: CASSPTGGWGETQYF. CDR3 DNA sequence: TGTGCCAGCAGTCCGACAGGGGGCTGGGGAGAGACCCAGTACTTC. Complete variable domain (other parts from reference TRBV28 and TRBJ2-5): DVKVTQSSRYLVKRTGEKVFLECVQDMDHENMFWYRQDPGLGLRLIYFSYDVKMKEKGDIPEGYSVSREKKERFSLILESASTNQTSMYLCASSPTGGWGETQYFGPGTRLLVL.

The chain uses TRBV19 and TRBJ1-2, with no clear D. Germline loops: CDR1 LNHDA, CDR2 SQIVND (reference sequence). Trimming removed 3 bases at V and 6 bases at J, with 8 bases between. The CDR3 runs 12 residues. The CDR3 reads CASSMVPDGYTF. The DNA for the CDR3 is TGTGCCAGTAGTATGGTCCCGGATGGCTACACCTTC.

CDR3 nucleotide sequence: TGCGCCAGCAGCACAGGGGAGTCCTACGAGCAGTACTTC. This sequence encodes CASSTGESYEQYF. The gene calls are TRBV4-1 and TRBJ2-7, with 7 bases lining up with TRBD1. The V segment lost 5 bases and the J segment 1 base; nucleotides outside the gene matches: 2. Germline V CDR1 and CDR2: MGHRA, YSYEKL. The length of the CDR3 is 13 residues.

The V gene is TRBV6-5, the J gene TRBJ1-2; 11 bases are shared with TRBD1. V gave up 1 base and J gave up 11 bases; unmatched junction bases: 6. CDR1 MNHEY and CDR2 SVGAGI come from the germline V gene. The CDR3 has 14 residues. Here the CDR3 DNA reads TGTGCCAGCAGTTACTACCGGGACAGGGGGTTATACACCTTC. Protein: CASSYYRDRGLYTF.

The chain carries TRBV28 and TRBJ2-1; 9 positions match TRBD1. The CDR3 length is 16 residues. CDR1 and CDR2 from the germline V gene are MDHEN and SYDVKM. V lost 4 bases to trimming and J lost 3 bases; unmatched junction nucleotides: 7. The CDR3 DNA sequence: TGTGCCAGCAGTTCCTCCGGGACAGGGAACTACAATGAGCAGTTCTTC. Its protein product is CASSSSGTGNYNEQFF.

V gene TRBV9 combines with J gene TRBJ2-3; D not certain. The germline gives CDR1 SGDLS, CDR2 YYNGEE. V was clipped by 3 bases and J by 10 bases, with 15 bases between them. This CDR3 region has 13 residues. CDR3 in amino acids: CASSEDPDAAQYF. Here the CDR3 DNA reads TGTGCCAGCAGCGAGGATCCTGATGCGGCGCAGTATTTT.

The sample holds one count of this clone. This chain connects TRBV5-1 to TRBJ1-1; TRBD1 is a possible D gene (5 bases). Deletions cut 3 bases from V and 5 bases from J, with 11 bases between. The CDR3 totals 13 residues. Germline V gene data show CDR1 as SGHRS and CDR2 as YFSETQ. CDR3 bases: TGCGCCAGCAGCTCGACAGTTAGAACTGAAGCTTTCTTT. As protein: CASSSTVRTEAFF. Combining the CDR3 with reference TRBV5-1 and TRBJ1-1 gives the whole variable domain KAGVTQTPRYLIKTRGQQVTLSCSPISGHRSVSWYQQTPGQGLQFLFEYFSETQRNKGNFPGRFSGRQFSNSRSEMNVSTLELGDSALYLCASSSTVRTEAFFGQGTRLTVV.

This clone showed up just a few times. The chain carries TRBV9 and TRBJ2-2, with 10 bases matching TRBD2. This CDR3 has 15 amino acids. The V gene's germline CDR1 is SGDLS and CDR2 YYNGEE. Trimming removed 0 bases from V and 6 bases from J; junction bases left unmatched: 2. CDR3 sequence: CASSVGLAGAGELFF. The CDR3 bases are TGTGCCAGCAGCGTAGGGCTAGCGGGAGCCGGGGAGCTGTTTTTT.

This chain links TRBV5-1 with TRBJ2-1; 12 positions agree with TRBD2. The trim removed 0 bases at V and 4 bases at J, leaving 2 bases unmatched. The CDR3 extends over 16 amino acids. The germline V gene has CDR1 SGHRS and CDR2 YFSETQ. Here the CDR3 DNA reads TGCGCCAGCAGCTTGGATGGACTAGCGGGATACAATGAGCAGTTCTTC. The encoded protein is CASSLDGLAGYNEQFF.

V is TRBV7-2 and J is TRBJ2-2, with D possibly being TRBD1 (6 bases). Germline values: CDR1 SGHTA, CDR2 FQGNSA. The length of the CDR3 is 15 residues. V lost 3 bases and J lost 0, with 8 bases in between. This CDR3 is CASSFRGPNTGELFF. DNA for the CDR3: TGTGCCAGCAGCTTCAGGGGTCCGAACACCGGGGAGCTGTTTTTT.

This chain connects TRBV19 to TRBJ2-7, with TRBD2 matching 9 bases. Per the germline V gene, CDR1 is LNHDA and CDR2 is SQIVND (reference sequence). J gave up 2 bases and V 7 bases, and 6 bases lay outside the gene matches. CDR3 length: 14 residues. CDR3 amino acids: CASKISGGTYEQYF. The CDR3 DNA follows: TGTGCCAGTAAAATTAGCGGGGGAACCTACGAGCAGTACTTC.

The chain joins TRBV6-1 to TRBJ1-5; D remains ambiguous. The CDR3 runs to 15 residues. Trimming left V 0 bases short and J 0 bases short, with 6 bases between. Germline V gives CDR1 MNHNS, CDR2 SASEGT. The CDR3 region has the DNA TGTGCCAGCAGTGAAGCTGACAATAGCAATCAGCCCCAGCATTTT. This translates into CASSEADNSNQPQHF.

This chain uses TRBV28 with TRBJ1-2, with 7 positions matching TRBD1. The V segment lost 7 bases and the J segment 8 bases; nucleotides outside the gene matches: 16. This CDR3 comprises 15 residues. CDR1 and CDR2 from the germline V gene are MDHEN and SYDVKM. The CDR3 DNA follows: TGTGCCAGCACCTTAGGGGGCGTCAGGGGGAAAGGCTACACCTTC. Translation gives CASTLGGVRGKGYTF.

This clone showed up just once. The chain is built from TRBV9 and TRBJ2-5; D possibly corresponds to TRBD1 (6 bases). The germline V and J ends were trimmed by 6 bases and 1 base, with 13 bases remaining between them. CDR3 length: 14 amino acids. The V gene's germline CDR1 is SGDLS and CDR2 YYNGEE. As DNA, the CDR3 is TGTGCCAGCAACCGGGGACAACTCCAAGAGACCCAGTACTTC. This encodes CASNRGQLQETQYF.

The gene calls are TRBV9 and TRBJ1-2; D not resolved. The CDR3 consists of 14 residues. The germline gives CDR1 SGDLS, CDR2 YYNGEE. V was shortened by 0 bases and J by 8 bases, with 14 bases between the two germline ends. In DNA, the CDR3 is TGTGCCAGCAGCGTAGTAACCGCCTTGGAGGGCTACACCTTC. Amino acid sequence: CASSVVTALEGYTF.

The chain recombines TRBV5-1 with TRBJ1-2, with D perhaps TRBD1 (6 bases). Germline CDR1 is SGHRS and CDR2 is YFSETQ. The CDR3 is 15 amino acids. With 0 bases removed from V and 0 bases from J, the gap between germline ends came to 9 bases. The CDR3 nucleotides are TGCGCCAGCAGCTTGGCCGCAGGGGCTAACTATGGCTACACCTTC. It translates to CASSLAAGANYGYTF.

In DNA form, the CDR3 reads TGTGCCAGTACAGATGGGGGGGTTACCACCGGGGAGCTGTTTTTT. It translates to CASTDGGVTTGELFF. The chain couples TRBV19 to TRBJ2-2; 7 nucleotides align to TRBD2. V trimming: 7 bases; J trimming: 4 bases; junction bases outside the gene matches: 9. The germline CDR1 and CDR2 sequences are LNHDA and SQIVND (reference sequence). The CDR3 runs to 15 residues.

The rearrangement uses TRBV6-1 and TRBJ1-3; 9 nucleotides agree with TRBD1. Losses at the gene ends were 4 bases for V and 4 bases for J; bases not matched to a gene: 5. The CDR3 has 15 amino acids. Germline assignment: CDR1 MNHNS and CDR2 SASEGT. CDR3 nucleotides: TGTGCCAGCAGTGGCACAGGGGGCGCCGGAAACACCATATATTTT. This sequence encodes CASSGTGGAGNTIYF.

J is TRBJ2-4 and V is TRBV28; 7 nucleotides line up with TRBD1. V lost 3 bases to trimming and J lost 4 bases; unmatched junction nucleotides: 6. Per germline, CDR1 MDHEN and CDR2 SYDVKM. There are 15 residues in the CDR3. The CDR3 region has the DNA TGTGCCAGCAGTTTGCCGACAGGGTTTAAAAACATTCAGTACTTC. It codes for CASSLPTGFKNIQYF.

The chain recombines TRBV30 with TRBJ2-1; 15 nucleotides agree with TRBD2. The J segment lost 2 bases and the V segment lost 2 bases, leaving 13 bases of the junction unmatched. The germline gives CDR1 GTSNPN, CDR2 SVGIG (reference sequence). The CDR3 consists of 20 residues. This CDR3 is CAWSLAPGLAGGGPYNEQFF. CDR3 sequence (DNA): TGTGCCTGGAGTCTCGCTCCGGGACTAGCGGGGGGTGGTCCCTACAATGAGCAGTTCTTC.

The rearrangement uses TRBV4-1 and TRBJ1-2, with a possible D match to TRBD1 (5 bases). In germline, CDR1 is MGHRA, CDR2 YSYEKL. The CDR3 length is 18 residues. V lost 1 base and J 4 bases, leaving 22 bases between the germline ends. The CDR3 sequence is CASSQGGLGREVVYGYTF. The CDR3 region has the DNA TGCGCCAGCAGCCAAGGAGGCTTGGGCAGGGAGGTGGTCTATGGCTACACCTTC.

The J gene is TRBJ1-2, the V gene TRBV10-3; TRBD1 matches at 9 bases. J lost 6 bases, V lost 11 bases, and 10 bases had no gene match. The V gene's germline CDR1 is ENHRY and CDR2 SYGVKD. The CDR3 length is 13 residues. The CDR3 reads CAGYSGTGNGYTF. CDR3 bases: TGTGCCGGCTATTCCGGGACAGGGAATGGCTACACCTTC.

This chain links TRBV7-8 with TRBJ2-7, with D possibly TRBD1 on 6 matching bases. Germline V gene sequence: CDR1 SGHVS, CDR2 FQNEAQ. The CDR3 totals 16 residues. The V end was cut by 0 bases, the J end by 9 bases, with 21 bases between. The CDR3 DNA follows: TGTGCCAGCAGCTTAGCGCGGCAGGGGAAGGCGACGATGCAGTACTTC. Translating gives CASSLARQGKATMQYF.

V gene TRBV29-1 combines with J gene TRBJ1-1, with TRBD1 as a possible D gene (6 bases). The germline V gene encodes CDR1 SQVTM and CDR2 ANQGSEA. Trimming removed 3 bases from V and 5 bases from J, with 13 bases in between. This CDR3 comprises 13 residues. The CDR3 sequence is CSVDRGRGTEAFF. In DNA form, the CDR3 reads TGCAGCGTTGACAGGGGCCGAGGGACTGAAGCTTTCTTT.

V is TRBV5-1 and J is TRBJ2-1, with D possibly matching TRBD1 (6 bases). Trimming cost V 3 bases and J 5 bases, with 21 bases left between them. The CDR3 is 17 amino acids. Germline V lookup: CDR1 SGHRS, CDR2 YFSETQ. Written as DNA, the CDR3 is TGCGCCAGCAGCTCGCTCTCACACTTTTCAGGGGACAATGAGCAGTTCTTC. Protein: CASSSLSHFSGDNEQFF.

The chain carries TRBV7-9 and TRBJ2-7, with 8 positions matching TRBD1. Losses at the gene ends were 5 bases for V and 6 bases for J; bases not matched to a gene: 3. Germline V lookup: CDR1 SEHNR, CDR2 FQNEAQ (reference sequence). The CDR3 has 12 residues. The CDR3 nucleotides read TGTGCCAGCAGCGGTACAGGGGGCGAGCAGTACTTC. Protein sequence: CASSGTGGEQYF.